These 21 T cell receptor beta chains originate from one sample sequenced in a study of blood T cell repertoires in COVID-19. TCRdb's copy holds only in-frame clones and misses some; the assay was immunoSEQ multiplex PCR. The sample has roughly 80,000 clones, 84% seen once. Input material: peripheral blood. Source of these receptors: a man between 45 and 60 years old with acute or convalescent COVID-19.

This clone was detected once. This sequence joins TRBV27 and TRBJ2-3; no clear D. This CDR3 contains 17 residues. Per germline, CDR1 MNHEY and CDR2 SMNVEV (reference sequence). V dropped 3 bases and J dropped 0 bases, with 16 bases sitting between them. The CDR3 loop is CASSFGLKPTSTDTQYF. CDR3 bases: TGTGCCAGCAGTTTCGGGTTAAAACCAACTAGCACAGATACGCAGTATTTT.

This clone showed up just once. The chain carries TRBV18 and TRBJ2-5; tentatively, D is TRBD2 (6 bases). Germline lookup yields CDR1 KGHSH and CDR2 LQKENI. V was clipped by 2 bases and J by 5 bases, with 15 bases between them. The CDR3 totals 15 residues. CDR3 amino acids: CASSPGGGTGETQYF. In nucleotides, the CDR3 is TGTGCCAGCTCACCAGGAGGAGGGACTGGGGAGACCCAGTACTTC. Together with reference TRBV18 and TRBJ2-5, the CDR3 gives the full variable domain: NAGVMQNPRHLVRRRGQEARLRCSPMKGHSHVYWYRQLPEEGLKFMVYLQKENIIDESGMPKERFSAEFPKEGPSILRIQQVVRGDSAAYFCASSPGGGTGETQYFGPGTRLLVL.

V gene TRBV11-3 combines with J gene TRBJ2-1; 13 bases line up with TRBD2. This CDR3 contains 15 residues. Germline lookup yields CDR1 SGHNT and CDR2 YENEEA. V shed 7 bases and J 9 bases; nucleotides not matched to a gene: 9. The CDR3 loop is CASTDRTSGSGEQFF. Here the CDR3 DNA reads TGTGCCAGCACCGATCGGACTAGCGGGAGTGGTGAGCAGTTCTTC. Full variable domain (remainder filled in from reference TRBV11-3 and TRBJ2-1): EAGVVQSPRYKIIEKKQPVAFWCNPISGHNTLYWYLQNLGQGPELLIRYENEEAVDDSQLPKDRFSAERLKGVDSTLKIQPAELGDSAVYLCASTDRTSGSGEQFFGPGTRLTVL.

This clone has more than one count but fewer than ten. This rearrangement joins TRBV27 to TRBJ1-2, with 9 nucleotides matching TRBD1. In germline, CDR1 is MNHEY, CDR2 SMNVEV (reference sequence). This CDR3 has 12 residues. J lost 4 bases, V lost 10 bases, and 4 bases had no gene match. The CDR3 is CATRQGGYGYTF. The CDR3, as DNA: TGTGCCACACGACAGGGGGGCTATGGCTACACCTTC.

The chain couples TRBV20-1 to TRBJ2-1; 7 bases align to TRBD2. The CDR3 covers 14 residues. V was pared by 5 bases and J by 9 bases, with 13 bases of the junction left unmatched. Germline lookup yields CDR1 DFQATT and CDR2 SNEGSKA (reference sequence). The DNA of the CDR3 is TGCAGTGCTGGTGGAGCGGGACCCCGTACTGAGCAGTTCTTC. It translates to CSAGGAGPRTEQFF.

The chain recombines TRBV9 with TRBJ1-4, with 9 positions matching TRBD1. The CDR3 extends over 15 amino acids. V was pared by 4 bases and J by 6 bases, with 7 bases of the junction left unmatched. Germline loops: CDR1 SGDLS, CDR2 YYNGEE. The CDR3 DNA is TGTGCCAGCAGCATAGACAGGGGGAGGGATGAAAAACTGTTTTTT. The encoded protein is CASSIDRGRDEKLFF.

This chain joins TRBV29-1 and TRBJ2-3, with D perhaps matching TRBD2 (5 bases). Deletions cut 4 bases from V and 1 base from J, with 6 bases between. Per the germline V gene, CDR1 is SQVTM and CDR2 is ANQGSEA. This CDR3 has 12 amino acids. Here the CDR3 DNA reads TGCAGCGTTGTCGGGGGCACAGATACGCAGTATTTT. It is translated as CSVVGGTDTQYF.

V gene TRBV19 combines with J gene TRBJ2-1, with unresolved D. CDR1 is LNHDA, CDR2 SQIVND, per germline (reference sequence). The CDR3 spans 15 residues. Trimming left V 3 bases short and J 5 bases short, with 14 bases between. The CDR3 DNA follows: TGTGCCAGTAGTATCTCTTGGCAGCGAGACAATGAGCAGTTCTTC. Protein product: CASSISWQRDNEQFF.

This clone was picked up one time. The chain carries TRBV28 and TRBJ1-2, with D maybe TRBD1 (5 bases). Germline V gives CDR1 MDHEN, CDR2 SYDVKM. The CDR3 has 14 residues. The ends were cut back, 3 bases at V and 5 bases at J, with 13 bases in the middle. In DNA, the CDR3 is TGTGCCAGCAGTTTGGCCAGGGCCAAATATGGCTACACCTTC. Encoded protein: CASSLARAKYGYTF.

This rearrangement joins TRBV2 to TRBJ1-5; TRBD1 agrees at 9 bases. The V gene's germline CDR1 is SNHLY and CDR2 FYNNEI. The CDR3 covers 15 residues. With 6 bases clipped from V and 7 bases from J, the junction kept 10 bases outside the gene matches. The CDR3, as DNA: TGTGCCAGCAGAAAGGGGGGACAGGGCAGGCAGCCCCAGCATTTT. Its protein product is CASRKGGQGRQPQHF.

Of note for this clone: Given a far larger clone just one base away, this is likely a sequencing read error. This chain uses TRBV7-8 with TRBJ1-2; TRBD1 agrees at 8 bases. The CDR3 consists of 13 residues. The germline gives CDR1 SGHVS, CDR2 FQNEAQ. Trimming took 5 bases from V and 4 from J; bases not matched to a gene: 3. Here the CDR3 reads CASSLGQGYGYTF. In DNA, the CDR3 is TGTGCCAGCAGCCTAGGACAGGGCTATGGCTACACCTTC.

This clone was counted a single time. CDR3 sequence reads: CASSKVAGGYNEQFF. The CDR3 region has the DNA TGTGCCAGCAGCAAAGTGGCGGGGGGGTACAATGAGCAGTTCTTC. The chain joins TRBV21-1 to TRBJ2-1; TRBD2, the table's D call, lacks a check against the DNA. TRBV21-1 is a pseudogene. The CDR3 length is 15 residues.

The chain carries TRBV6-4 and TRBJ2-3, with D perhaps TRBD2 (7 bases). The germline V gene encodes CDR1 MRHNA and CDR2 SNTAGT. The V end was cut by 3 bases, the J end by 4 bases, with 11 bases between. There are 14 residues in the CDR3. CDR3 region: CASSEGGVADTQYF. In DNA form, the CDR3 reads TGTGCCAGCAGTGAAGGGGGGGTCGCAGATACGCAGTATTTT.

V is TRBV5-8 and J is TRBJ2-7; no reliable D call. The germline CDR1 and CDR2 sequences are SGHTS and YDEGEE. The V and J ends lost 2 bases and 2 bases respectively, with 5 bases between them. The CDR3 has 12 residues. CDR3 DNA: TGTGCCAGCAGCTTAGAGACCTACGAGCAGTACTTC. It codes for CASSLETYEQYF.

CDR3 loop: CASSEYGTGSYEQYF. Written as DNA, the CDR3 is TGTGCCAGCAGTGAATATGGCACAGGGTCCTACGAGCAGTACTTC. V and J are TRBV6-1 and TRBJ2-7; perhaps TRBD1 as D (6 bases). The germline gives CDR1 MNHNS, CDR2 SASEGT. V shed 2 bases and J shed 1 base, with 12 bases lying between them. The CDR3 consists of 15 residues.

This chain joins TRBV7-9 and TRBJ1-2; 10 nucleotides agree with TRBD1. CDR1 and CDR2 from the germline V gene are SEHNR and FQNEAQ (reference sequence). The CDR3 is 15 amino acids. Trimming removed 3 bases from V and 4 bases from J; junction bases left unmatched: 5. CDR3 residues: CASSLGQGNVYGYTF. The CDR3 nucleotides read TGTGCCAGCAGCTTGGGACAGGGGAACGTCTATGGCTACACCTTC.

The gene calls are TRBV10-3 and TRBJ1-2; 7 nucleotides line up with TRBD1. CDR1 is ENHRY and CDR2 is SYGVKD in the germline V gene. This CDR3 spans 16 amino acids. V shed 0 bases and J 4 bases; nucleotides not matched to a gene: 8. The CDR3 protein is CAISESRGQDPYGYTF. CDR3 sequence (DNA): TGTGCCATCAGTGAGTCAAGAGGACAGGATCCCTATGGCTACACCTTC.

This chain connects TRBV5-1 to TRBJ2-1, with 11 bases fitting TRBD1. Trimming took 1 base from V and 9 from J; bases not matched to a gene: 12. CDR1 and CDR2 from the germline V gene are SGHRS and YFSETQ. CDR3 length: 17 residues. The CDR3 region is CASSLRGPGQGGGEQFF. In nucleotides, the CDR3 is TGCGCCAGCAGCTTGAGAGGCCCGGGACAGGGGGGCGGTGAGCAGTTCTTC.

The CDR3 reads CASSRPSGRNTGELFF. Written as DNA, the CDR3 is TGTGCCAGCAGCCGACCTAGCGGGAGAAACACCGGGGAGCTGTTTTTT. The genes are TRBV7-9 and TRBJ2-2, with 10 bases fitting TRBD2. The J segment lost 2 bases and the V segment lost 5 bases, leaving 5 bases of the junction unmatched. This CDR3 region has 16 residues. Germline-derived CDR1 and CDR2 are SEHNR and FQNEAQ (reference sequence).

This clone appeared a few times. The DNA for the CDR3 is TGCGCCAGCAGCCGAGAACTAGCGGGGTCCTACGAGCAGTACTTC. This sequence encodes CASSRELAGSYEQYF. The rearrangement joins TRBV4-3 to TRBJ2-7; 10 positions match TRBD2. The CDR3 has 15 residues. V gave up 4 bases and J gave up 1 base; unmatched junction bases: 4. Germline-derived CDR1 and CDR2 are LGHNA and YSLEER.

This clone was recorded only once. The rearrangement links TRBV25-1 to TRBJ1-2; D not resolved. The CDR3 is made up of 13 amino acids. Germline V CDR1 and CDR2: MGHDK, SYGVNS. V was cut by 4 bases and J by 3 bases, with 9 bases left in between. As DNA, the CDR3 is TGTGCCAGCAGTGGGGGAGAGCACTATGGCTACACCTTC. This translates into CASSGGEHYGYTF.